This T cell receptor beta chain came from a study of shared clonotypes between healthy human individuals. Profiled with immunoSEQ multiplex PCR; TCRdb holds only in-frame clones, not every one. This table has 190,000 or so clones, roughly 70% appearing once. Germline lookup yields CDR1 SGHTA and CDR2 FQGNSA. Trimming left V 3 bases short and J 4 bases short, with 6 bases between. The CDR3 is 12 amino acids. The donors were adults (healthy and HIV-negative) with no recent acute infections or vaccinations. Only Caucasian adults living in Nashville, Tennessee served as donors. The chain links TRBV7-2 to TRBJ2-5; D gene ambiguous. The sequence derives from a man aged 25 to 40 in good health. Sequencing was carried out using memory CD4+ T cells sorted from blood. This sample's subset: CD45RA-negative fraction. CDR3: CASSFWGETQYF. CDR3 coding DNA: TGTGCCAGCAGCTTCTGGGGAGAGACCCAGTACTTC.